The T cell receptor (beta chain) described here comes from a study of blood T cell repertoires in COVID-19. Ages ranged from about 18 to 89 years, with residence in fewer than 25 US areas. Each recovered donor of Cohort 3 presented with two negative PCRs, clearance, or symptom resolution. Data came from immunoSEQ multiplex PCR; TCRdb stores just in-frame clones and leaves some out. In the table there are hundreds of thousands of clones, around 91% of which are singletons. The CDR3 totals 14 residues. The V gene's germline CDR1 is LGHDT and CDR2 YNNKEL (reference sequence). The V and J ends lost 3 bases and 7 bases, in that order; junction bases with no gene match: 6.

Sequencing was carried out using PBMCs or T cells enriched from blood (not recorded which). The receptor's source is a man aged 30-40 years who had recovered from COVID-19. The gene calls are TRBV3-1 (or the pseudogene TRBV3-2) and TRBJ1-1, with 9 bases aligning to TRBD1. CDR3: CASSQVPGQGEAFF. In nucleotides, the CDR3 is TGTGCCAGCAGCCAGGTACCGGGACAGGGTGAAGCTTTCTTT.